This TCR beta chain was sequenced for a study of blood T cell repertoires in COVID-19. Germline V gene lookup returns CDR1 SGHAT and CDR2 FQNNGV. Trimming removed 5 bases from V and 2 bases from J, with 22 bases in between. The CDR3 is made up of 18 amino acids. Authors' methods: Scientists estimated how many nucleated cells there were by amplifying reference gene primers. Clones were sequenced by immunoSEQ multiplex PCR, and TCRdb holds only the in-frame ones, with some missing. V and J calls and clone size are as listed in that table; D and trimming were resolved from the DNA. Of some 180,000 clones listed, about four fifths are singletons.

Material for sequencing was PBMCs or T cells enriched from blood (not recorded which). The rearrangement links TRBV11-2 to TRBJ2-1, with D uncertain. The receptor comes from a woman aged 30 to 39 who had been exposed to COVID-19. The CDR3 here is CASSGTAGLAPPYNEQFF. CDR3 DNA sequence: TGTGCCAGCAGCGGAACCGCAGGCCTCGCGCCCCCCTACAATGAGCAGTTCTTC.